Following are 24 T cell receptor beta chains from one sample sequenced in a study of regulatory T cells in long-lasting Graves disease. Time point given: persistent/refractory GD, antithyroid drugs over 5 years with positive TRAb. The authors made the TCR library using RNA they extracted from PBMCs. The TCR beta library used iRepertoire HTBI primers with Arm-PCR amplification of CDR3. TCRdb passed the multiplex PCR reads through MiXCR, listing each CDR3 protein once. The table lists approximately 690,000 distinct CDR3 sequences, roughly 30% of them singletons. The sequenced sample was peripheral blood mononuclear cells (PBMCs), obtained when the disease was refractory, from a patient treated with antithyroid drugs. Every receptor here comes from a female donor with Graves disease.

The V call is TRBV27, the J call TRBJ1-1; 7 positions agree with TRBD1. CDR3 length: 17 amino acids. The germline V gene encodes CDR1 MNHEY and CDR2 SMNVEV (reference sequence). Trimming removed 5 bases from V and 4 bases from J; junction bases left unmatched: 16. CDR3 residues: CASSPRTTGPAGTEAFF. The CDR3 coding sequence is TGTGCCAGCAGTCCCCGAACGACAGGGCCCGCCGGCACTGAAGCTTTCTTT.

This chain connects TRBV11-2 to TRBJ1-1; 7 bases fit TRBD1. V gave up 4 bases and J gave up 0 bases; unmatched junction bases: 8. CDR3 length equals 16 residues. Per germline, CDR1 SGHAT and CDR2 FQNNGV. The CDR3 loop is CASSSGTGVMNTEAFF. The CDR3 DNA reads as TGTGCCAGCAGCTCTGGAACAGGGGTGATGAACACTGAAGCTTTCTTT. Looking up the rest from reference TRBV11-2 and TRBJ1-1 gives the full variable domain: EAGVAQSPRYKIIEKRQSVAFWCNPISGHATLYWYQQILGQGPKLLIQFQNNGVVDDSQLPKDRFSAERLKGVDSTLKIQPAKLEDSAVYLCASSSGTGVMNTEAFFGQGTRLTVV.

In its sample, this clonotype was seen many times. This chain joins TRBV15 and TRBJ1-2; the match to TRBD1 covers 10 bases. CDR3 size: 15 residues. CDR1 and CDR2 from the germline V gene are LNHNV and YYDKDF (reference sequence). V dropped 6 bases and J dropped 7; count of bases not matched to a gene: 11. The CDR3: CATRPPGQGIAGYTF. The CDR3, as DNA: TGTGCCACCAGACCACCGGGACAGGGGATTGCTGGCTACACCTTC.

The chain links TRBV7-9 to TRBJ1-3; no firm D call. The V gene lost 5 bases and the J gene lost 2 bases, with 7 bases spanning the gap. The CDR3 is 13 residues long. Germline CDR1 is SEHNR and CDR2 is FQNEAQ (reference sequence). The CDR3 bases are TGTGCCAGCAGCCGGGGTCCTGGAAACACCATATATTTT. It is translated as CASSRGPGNTIYF.

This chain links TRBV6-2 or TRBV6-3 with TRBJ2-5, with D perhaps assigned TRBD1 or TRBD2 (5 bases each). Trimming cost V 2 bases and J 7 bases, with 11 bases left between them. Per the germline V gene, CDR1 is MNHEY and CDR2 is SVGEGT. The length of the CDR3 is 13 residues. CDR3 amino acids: CASSYPVGRTQYF. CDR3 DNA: TGTGCCAGCAGTTACCCAGTGGGACGGACCCAGTACTTC.

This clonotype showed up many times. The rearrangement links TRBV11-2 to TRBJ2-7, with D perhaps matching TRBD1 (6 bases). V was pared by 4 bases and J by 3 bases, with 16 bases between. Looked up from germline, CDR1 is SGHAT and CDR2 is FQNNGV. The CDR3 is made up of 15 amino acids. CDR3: CASSSRDNSNYEQYF. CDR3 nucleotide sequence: TGTGCCAGCAGCTCCCGGGACAACTCCAACTACGAGCAGTACTTC. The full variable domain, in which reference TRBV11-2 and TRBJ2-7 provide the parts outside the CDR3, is EAGVAQSPRYKIIEKRQSVAFWCNPISGHATLYWYQQILGQGPKLLIQFQNNGVVDDSQLPKDRFSAERLKGVDSTLKIQPAKLEDSAVYLCASSSRDNSNYEQYFGPGTRLTVT.

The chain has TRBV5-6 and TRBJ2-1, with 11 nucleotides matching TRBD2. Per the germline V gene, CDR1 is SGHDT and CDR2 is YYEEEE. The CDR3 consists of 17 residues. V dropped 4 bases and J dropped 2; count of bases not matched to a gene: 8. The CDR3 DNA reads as TGTGCCAGCAGCACAGCGACTAGCGGGATCCCCTACAATGAGCAGTTCTTC. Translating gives CASSTATSGIPYNEQFF.

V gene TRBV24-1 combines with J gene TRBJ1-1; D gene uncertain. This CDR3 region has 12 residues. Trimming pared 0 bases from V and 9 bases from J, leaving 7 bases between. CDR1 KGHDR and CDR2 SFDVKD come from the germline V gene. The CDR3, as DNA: TGTGCCACCAGTGATTTGGGCAGGAAAGCTTTCTTT. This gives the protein CATSDLGRKAFF.

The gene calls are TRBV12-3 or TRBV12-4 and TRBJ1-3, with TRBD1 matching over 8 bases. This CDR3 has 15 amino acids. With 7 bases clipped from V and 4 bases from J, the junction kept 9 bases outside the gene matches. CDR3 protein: CASTNIRGLGNTIYF. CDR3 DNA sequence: TGTGCCAGCACCAATATCAGGGGGCTGGGAAACACCATATATTTT.

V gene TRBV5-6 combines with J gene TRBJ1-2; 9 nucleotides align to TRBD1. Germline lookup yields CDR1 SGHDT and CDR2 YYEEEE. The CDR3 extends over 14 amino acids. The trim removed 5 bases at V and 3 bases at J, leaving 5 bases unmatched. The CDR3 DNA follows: TGTGCCAGCAGACGACAGGGGGAGTACTATGGCTACACCTTC. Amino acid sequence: CASRRQGEYYGYTF. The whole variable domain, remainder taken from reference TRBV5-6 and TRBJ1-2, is DAGVTQSPTHLIKTRGQQVTLRCSPKSGHDTVSWYQQALGQGPQFIFQYYEEEERQRGNFPDRFSGHQFPNYSSELNVNALLLGDSALYLCASRRQGEYYGYTFGSGTRLTVV.

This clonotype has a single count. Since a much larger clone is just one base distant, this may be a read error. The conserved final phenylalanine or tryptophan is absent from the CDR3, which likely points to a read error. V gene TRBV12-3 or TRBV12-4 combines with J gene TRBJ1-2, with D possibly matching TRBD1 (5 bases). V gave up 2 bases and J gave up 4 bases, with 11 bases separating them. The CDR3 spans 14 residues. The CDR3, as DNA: TGTGCCAGCAGTTTACCCGACAGAATCTATGGCTACACCTCC. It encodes CASSLPDRIYGYTS.

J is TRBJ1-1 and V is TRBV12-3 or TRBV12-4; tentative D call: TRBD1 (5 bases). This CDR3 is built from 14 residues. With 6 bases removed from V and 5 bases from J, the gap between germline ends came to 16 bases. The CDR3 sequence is CASSVTEGWTEAFF. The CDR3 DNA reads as TGTGCCAGCAGCGTAACCGAGGGGTGGACTGAAGCTTTCTTT.

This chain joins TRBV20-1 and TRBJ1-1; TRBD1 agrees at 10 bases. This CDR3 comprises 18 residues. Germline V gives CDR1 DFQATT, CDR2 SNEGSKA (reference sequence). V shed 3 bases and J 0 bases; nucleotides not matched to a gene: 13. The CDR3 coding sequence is TGCAGTGCTAGTCACCGGGACAGGGGCCATCTATTGAACACTGAAGCTTTCTTT. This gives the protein CSASHRDRGHLLNTEAFF.

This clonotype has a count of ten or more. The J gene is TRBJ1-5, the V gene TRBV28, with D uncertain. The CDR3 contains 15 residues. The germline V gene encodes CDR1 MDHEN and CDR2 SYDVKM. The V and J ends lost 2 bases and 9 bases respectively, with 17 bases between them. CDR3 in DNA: TGTGCCAGCAGTTTAATTCGGTCGGTATTAGGGCCCCAGCATTTT. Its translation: CASSLIRSVLGPQHF.

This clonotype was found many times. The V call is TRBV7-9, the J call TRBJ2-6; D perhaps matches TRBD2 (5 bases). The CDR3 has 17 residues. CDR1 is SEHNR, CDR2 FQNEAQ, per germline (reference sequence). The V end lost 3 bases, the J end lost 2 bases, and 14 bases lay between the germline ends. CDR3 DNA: TGTGCCAGCAGCTTGGACGGACTGCTAACTGGGGCCAACGTCCTGACTTTC. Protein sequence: CASSLDGLLTGANVLTF. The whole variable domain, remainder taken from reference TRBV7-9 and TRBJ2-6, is DTGVSQNPRHKITKRGQNVTFRCDPISEHNRLYWYRQTLGQGPEFLTYFQNEAQLEKSRLLSDRFSAERPKGSFSTLEIQRTEQGDSAMYLCASSLDGLLTGANVLTFGAGSRLTVL.

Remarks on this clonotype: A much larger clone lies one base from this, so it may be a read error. The CDR3 protein is CASNNRIMNTGAFF. DNA for the CDR3: TGTGCCAGCAATAACAGAATCATGAACACTGGAGCTTTCTTT. The rearrangement joins TRBV28 to TRBJ1-1; D uncertain. This CDR3 is 14 amino acids long. Germline V gene sequence: CDR1 MDHEN, CDR2 SYDVKM.

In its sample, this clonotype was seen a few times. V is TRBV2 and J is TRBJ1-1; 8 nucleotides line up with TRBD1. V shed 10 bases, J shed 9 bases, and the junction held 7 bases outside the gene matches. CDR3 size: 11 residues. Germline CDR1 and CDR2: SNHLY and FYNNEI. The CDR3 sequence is CATQTGVKAFF. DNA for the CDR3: TGTGCCACCCAGACAGGGGTTAAAGCTTTCTTT.

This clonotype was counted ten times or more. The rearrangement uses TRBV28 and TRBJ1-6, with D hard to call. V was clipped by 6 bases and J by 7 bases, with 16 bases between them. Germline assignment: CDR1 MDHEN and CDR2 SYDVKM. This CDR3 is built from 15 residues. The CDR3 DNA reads TGTGCCAGCAGCCAAGGAGGGTTGAGAAATTCACCCCTCCACTTT. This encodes CASSQGGLRNSPLHF.

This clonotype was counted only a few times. The CDR3 coding sequence is TGTGCCAGCAAAATGACAGGGCGAGAGACCCAGTACTTC. Its translation: CASKMTGRETQYF. V gene TRBV6-1 combines with J gene TRBJ2-5; 7 bases agree with TRBD1. The CDR3 is 13 residues long. The germline V gene has CDR1 MNHNS and CDR2 SASEGT. V shed 7 bases, J shed 4 bases, and the junction held 6 bases outside the gene matches.

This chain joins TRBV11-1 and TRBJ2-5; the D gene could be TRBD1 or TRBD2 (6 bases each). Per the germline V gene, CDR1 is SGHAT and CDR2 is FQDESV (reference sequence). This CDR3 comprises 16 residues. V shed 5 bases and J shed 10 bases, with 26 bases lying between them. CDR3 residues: CASSAIGGLAQGDQYF. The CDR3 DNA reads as TGTGCCAGCAGCGCCATAGGGGGACTGGCCCAAGGGGACCAGTACTTC.

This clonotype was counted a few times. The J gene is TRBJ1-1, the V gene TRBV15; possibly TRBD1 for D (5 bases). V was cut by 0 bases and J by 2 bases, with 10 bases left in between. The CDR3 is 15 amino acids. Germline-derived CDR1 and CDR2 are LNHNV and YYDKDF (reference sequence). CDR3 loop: CATSRDLQGNTEAFF. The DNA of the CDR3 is TGTGCCACCAGCAGAGATCTTCAGGGTAACACTGAAGCTTTCTTT.

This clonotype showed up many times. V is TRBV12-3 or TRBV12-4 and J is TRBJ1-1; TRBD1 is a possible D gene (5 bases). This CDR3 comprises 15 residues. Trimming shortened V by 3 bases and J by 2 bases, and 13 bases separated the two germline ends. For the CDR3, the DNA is TGTGCCAGCAGTTTGGGGGACGGACCCAACACTGAAGCTTTCTTT. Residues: CASSLGDGPNTEAFF.

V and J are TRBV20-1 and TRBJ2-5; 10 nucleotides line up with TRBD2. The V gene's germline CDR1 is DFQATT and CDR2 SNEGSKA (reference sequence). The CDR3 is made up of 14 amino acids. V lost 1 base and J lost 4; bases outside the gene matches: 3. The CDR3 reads CSARASGSLETQYF. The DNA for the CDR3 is TGCAGTGCTAGAGCTAGCGGGAGTCTAGAGACCCAGTACTTC.

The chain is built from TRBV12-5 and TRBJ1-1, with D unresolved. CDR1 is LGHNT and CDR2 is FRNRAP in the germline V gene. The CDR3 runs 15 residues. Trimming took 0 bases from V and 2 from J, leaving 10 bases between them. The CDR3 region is CASGLVLTENTEAFF. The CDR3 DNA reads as TGTGCTAGTGGTTTGGTACTAACGGAAAACACTGAAGCTTTCTTT.